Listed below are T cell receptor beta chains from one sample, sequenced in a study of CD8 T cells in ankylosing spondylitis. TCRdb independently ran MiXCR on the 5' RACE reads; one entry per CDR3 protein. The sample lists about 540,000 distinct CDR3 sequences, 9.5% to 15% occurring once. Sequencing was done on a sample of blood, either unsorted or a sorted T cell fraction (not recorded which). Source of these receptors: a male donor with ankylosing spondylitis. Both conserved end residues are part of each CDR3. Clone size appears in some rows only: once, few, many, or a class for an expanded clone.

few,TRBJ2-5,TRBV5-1,CASSEGGLQETQYF
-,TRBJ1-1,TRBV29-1,CSVAKGGNTEAFF
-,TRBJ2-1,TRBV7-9,CAWAGTVNEQFF
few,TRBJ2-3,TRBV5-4,CASIPGGAATDTQYF
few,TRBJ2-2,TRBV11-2,CASSLVLASTGELFF
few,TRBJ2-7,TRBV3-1,CASSQESLAGTYEQYF
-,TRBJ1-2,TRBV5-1,CASSSLTPGDGYTF
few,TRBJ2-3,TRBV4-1,CASSQDWRDTQYF
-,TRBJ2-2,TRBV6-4,CASSASSNTGELFF
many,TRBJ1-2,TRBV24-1,CAPTGLDGYTF
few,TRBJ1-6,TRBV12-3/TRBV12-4,CASRGHGSSYNSPLHF
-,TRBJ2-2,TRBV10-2,CASSGDLNTGELFF
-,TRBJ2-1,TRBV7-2,CASSLHPSGSYNEQFF
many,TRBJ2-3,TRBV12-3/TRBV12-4,CASSGLAGAPQYF
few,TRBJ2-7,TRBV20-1,CSALKPGGFYEQYF
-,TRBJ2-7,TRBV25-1,CASLPDRGLLREQYF
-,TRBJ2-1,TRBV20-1,CSAAHGGGGFYNEQFF
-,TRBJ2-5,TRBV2,CASRDDRFQETQYF
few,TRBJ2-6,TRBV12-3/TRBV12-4,CASTIASGLGGANVLTF
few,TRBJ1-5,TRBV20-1,CSARVGAGNQPQHF
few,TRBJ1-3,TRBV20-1,CSALTGSGNTIYF
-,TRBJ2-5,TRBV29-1,CSARDSEETQYF
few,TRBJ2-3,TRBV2,CASSAPGDTQYF
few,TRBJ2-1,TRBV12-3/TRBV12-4,CASTHGSPEQFF
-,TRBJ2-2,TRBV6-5,CASSPSPRELFF